Listed below are T cell receptor beta chains from one sample, sequenced in a study of T cell responses to AZD1222 COVID-19 vaccine. Method: immunoSEQ multiplex PCR; TCRdb's copy keeps in-frame clones and lacks some. The data contain approximately 88,000 clones, roughly nine tenths of them singletons. The sequenced sample was peripheral blood, obtained on day 0 of AZD1222 vaccination. The origin of the receptors is an adult in good health. CDR3s include the opening cysteine and the closing phenylalanine or tryptophan. Each record gives: J gene, clone size, D gene, V gene, CDR3 DNA, CDR3 protein. D genes are given only for firm matches. Expanded clones get a size class; other rows say once, few or many, or leave the size out.

j_call: TRBJ2-7
clone_size: -
d_call: -
v_call: TRBV25-1
cdr3_nt: TGTGCCAGCAGTGAACGGGGACGGTACGAGCAGTACTTC
cdr3_aa: CASSERGRYEQYF

j_call: TRBJ2-7
clone_size: -
d_call: TRBD2
v_call: TRBV6-1
cdr3_nt: TGTGCCAGCAGTGGAGCGGGAGGGATCTCCTACGAGCAGTACTTC
cdr3_aa: CASSGAGGISYEQYF

j_call: TRBJ2-1
clone_size: -
d_call: TRBD1
v_call: TRBV27
cdr3_nt: TGTGCCAGCAGTTACTCGGGACAGGGAATTTATGAGCAGTTCTTC
cdr3_aa: CASSYSGQGIYEQFF

j_call: TRBJ2-7
clone_size: -
d_call: -
v_call: TRBV30
cdr3_nt: TGTGCCTGGAGTGTCAACAGACTAGAGAGCTTCTACGAGCAGTACTTC
cdr3_aa: CAWSVNRLESFYEQYF

j_call: TRBJ1-6
clone_size: few
d_call: -
v_call: TRBV2
cdr3_nt: TGTGCCAGCCGGCCCGTGGCCTATAATTCACCCCTCCACTTT
cdr3_aa: CASRPVAYNSPLHF

j_call: TRBJ2-2
clone_size: -
d_call: -
v_call: TRBV27
cdr3_nt: TGTGCCAGCAGTCCCCAGGAATCTGTAGCTGTGAACACCGGGGAGCTGTTTTTT
cdr3_aa: CASSPQESVAVNTGELFF

j_call: TRBJ2-7
clone_size: -
d_call: TRBD2
v_call: TRBV3-1/TRBV3-2
cdr3_nt: TGTGCCAACGGACTAGCGGACCACGAGCAGTACTTC
cdr3_aa: CANGLADHEQYF

j_call: TRBJ1-2
clone_size: -
d_call: -
v_call: TRBV7-9
cdr3_nt: TGTGCCAGCAGCTCCTCTAAGCGCGGGGCTGGCTACACCTTC
cdr3_aa: CASSSSKRGAGYTF

j_call: TRBJ2-1
clone_size: -
d_call: -
v_call: TRBV27
cdr3_nt: TGTGCCAGCAGTTTCTGGACTGGGTACAATGAGCAGTTCTTC
cdr3_aa: CASSFWTGYNEQFF

j_call: TRBJ2-3
clone_size: -
d_call: -
v_call: TRBV14
cdr3_nt: TGTGCCAGCAGCCAGAGGAAGGGCACAGATACGCAGTATTTT
cdr3_aa: CASSQRKGTDTQYF

j_call: TRBJ2-5
clone_size: -
d_call: -
v_call: TRBV28
cdr3_nt: TGTGCCAGCAGTCAAGAGACCCAGTACTTC
cdr3_aa: CASSQETQYF

j_call: TRBJ1-6
clone_size: -
d_call: -
v_call: TRBV27
cdr3_nt: TGTGCCAGCAGTTTTCCCAATTCACCCCTCCACTTT
cdr3_aa: CASSFPNSPLHF

j_call: TRBJ1-2
clone_size: -
d_call: -
v_call: TRBV9
cdr3_nt: TGTGCCAGCAGCGGAGACCCCCAGGGCTCAGGGAATGGCTACACCTTC
cdr3_aa: CASSGDPQGSGNGYTF

j_call: TRBJ1-3
clone_size: -
d_call: -
v_call: TRBV6-5
cdr3_nt: TGTGCCAGCAGTTACGGGGGCTCTGGAAACACCATATATTTT
cdr3_aa: CASSYGGSGNTIYF

j_call: TRBJ2-2
clone_size: once
d_call: -
v_call: TRBV28
cdr3_nt: TGTGCCAGCAGTTTATGGGGGGAGTACGGGGAGCTGTTTTTT
cdr3_aa: CASSLWGEYGELFF

j_call: TRBJ1-6
clone_size: -
d_call: -
v_call: TRBV11-2
cdr3_nt: TGTGCCAGCAGCCTCACCAGTTGGAATTCACCCCTCCACTTT
cdr3_aa: CASSLTSWNSPLHF

j_call: TRBJ2-1
clone_size: -
d_call: TRBD2
v_call: TRBV9
cdr3_nt: TGTGCCAGCAGCCCACCCCGGGGTAGCGGGAGTGCCTACAATGAGCAGTTCTTC
cdr3_aa: CASSPPRGSGSAYNEQFF

j_call: TRBJ2-6
clone_size: -
d_call: -
v_call: TRBV21-1
cdr3_nt: TGTGCCGACCCCACTGAAGGCGCGTATGGGGCCAACGTCCTGACTTTC
cdr3_aa: CADPTEGAYGANVLTF

j_call: TRBJ2-7
clone_size: -
d_call: -
v_call: TRBV11-2
cdr3_nt: TGTGCCAGCAGCGTAGAGGGGGGGTCCTACGAGCAGTACTTC
cdr3_aa: CASSVEGGSYEQYF

j_call: TRBJ2-7
clone_size: -
d_call: -
v_call: TRBV29-1
cdr3_nt: TGCAGCGTTGGGACGGGCCCGGGGGGCGACGAGCAGTACTTC
cdr3_aa: CSVGTGPGGDEQYF

j_call: TRBJ2-1
clone_size: -
d_call: -
v_call: TRBV19
cdr3_nt: TGTGCCAGTAGTATGGGGGGAAGGACGCAGTTCTTC
cdr3_aa: CASSMGGRTQFF

j_call: TRBJ2-3
clone_size: -
d_call: -
v_call: TRBV5-1
cdr3_nt: TGCGCCAGCAGCTCCGAGCCAGGGGGCACAGATACGCAGTATTTT
cdr3_aa: CASSSEPGGTDTQYF

j_call: TRBJ2-7
clone_size: once
d_call: -
v_call: TRBV11-1
cdr3_nt: TGTGCCAGCAGCTTCGCCCTCGACAGGACCTACGAGCAGTACTTC
cdr3_aa: CASSFALDRTYEQYF

j_call: TRBJ2-1
clone_size: -
d_call: -
v_call: TRBV3-1/TRBV3-2
cdr3_nt: TGTGCCAGCAGCCAAGAACAGGGCGGCTACAATGAGCAGTTCTTC
cdr3_aa: CASSQEQGGYNEQFF

j_call: TRBJ1-2
clone_size: -
d_call: -
v_call: TRBV28
cdr3_nt: TGTGCCAGCAGTTTTTCGTCTTATGGCTACACCTTC
cdr3_aa: CASSFSSYGYTF

j_call: TRBJ1-1
clone_size: -
d_call: -
v_call: TRBV3-1/TRBV3-2
cdr3_nt: TGTGCCAGCAGCCAAGCAAGGGGTTGGGCTTTCTTT
cdr3_aa: CASSQARGWAFF

j_call: TRBJ2-5
clone_size: -
d_call: TRBD2
v_call: TRBV5-1
cdr3_nt: TGCGCCAGCAGCGCTAGCGGGAGGTCGGAGACCCAGTACTTC
cdr3_aa: CASSASGRSETQYF

j_call: TRBJ1-6
clone_size: -
d_call: TRBD1
v_call: TRBV30
cdr3_nt: TGTGCCTGGACCCCCGACAGGGGGGTGAATTCACCCCTCCACTTT
cdr3_aa: CAWTPDRGVNSPLHF

j_call: TRBJ2-2
clone_size: -
d_call: -
v_call: TRBV7-3
cdr3_nt: TGTGCCAGCAGCTCGCAGGGGGGGAACACCGGGGAGCTGTTTTTT
cdr3_aa: CASSSQGGNTGELFF

j_call: TRBJ1-1
clone_size: -
d_call: -
v_call: TRBV12-3/TRBV12-4
cdr3_nt: TGTGCCAGCAGTTTTAGCTTTGAAGCTTTCTTT
cdr3_aa: CASSFSFEAFF

j_call: TRBJ1-5
clone_size: -
d_call: -
v_call: TRBV28
cdr3_nt: TGTGCCAGCATCTCAACCTTGGACAGAGCTAGCAATCAGCCCCAGCATTTT
cdr3_aa: CASISTLDRASNQPQHF

j_call: TRBJ2-7
clone_size: once
d_call: -
v_call: TRBV9
cdr3_nt: TGTGCCAGCAGCGTAGGGGTAGAGTACGAGCAGTACTTC
cdr3_aa: CASSVGVEYEQYF

j_call: TRBJ2-7
clone_size: -
d_call: -
v_call: TRBV5-1
cdr3_nt: TGCGCCAGCAGCTTGGCCCCGGCAGCCTACGAGCAGTACTTC
cdr3_aa: CASSLAPAAYEQYF

j_call: TRBJ1-3
clone_size: once
d_call: -
v_call: TRBV5-1
cdr3_nt: TGCGCCAGCAGCTTCGGGAATCCTGGAAACACCATATATTTT
cdr3_aa: CASSFGNPGNTIYF

j_call: TRBJ2-6
clone_size: -
d_call: -
v_call: TRBV5-1
cdr3_nt: TGCGCCAGCAGCGCCACCTCTGGGGCCAACGTCCTGACTTTC
cdr3_aa: CASSATSGANVLTF

j_call: TRBJ2-4
clone_size: -
d_call: -
v_call: TRBV4-1
cdr3_nt: TGCGCCAGCAGCCAGGGGCAGGGAACCAAAAACATTCAGTACTTC
cdr3_aa: CASSQGQGTKNIQYF

j_call: TRBJ2-6
clone_size: -
d_call: -
v_call: TRBV9
cdr3_nt: TGTGCCAGCAGCCCATGGGGAACAGTCCTCTCTGGGGCCAACGTCCTGACTTTC
cdr3_aa: CASSPWGTVLSGANVLTF

j_call: TRBJ1-6
clone_size: once
d_call: TRBD1
v_call: TRBV28
cdr3_nt: TGTGCCAGCAGGACAACAGGGGAATCCTTTCTCCTCCACTTT
cdr3_aa: CASRTTGESFLLHF

j_call: TRBJ2-7
clone_size: once
d_call: TRBD2
v_call: TRBV3-1/TRBV3-2
cdr3_nt: TGTGCCAGCAGCCAAGTTCTAGCGGGAGATGAGCAGTACTTC
cdr3_aa: CASSQVLAGDEQYF

j_call: TRBJ1-4
clone_size: -
d_call: -
v_call: TRBV6-5
cdr3_nt: TGTGCCAGCAGAGTTGGACAGCTCAATGAAAAACTGTTTTTT
cdr3_aa: CASRVGQLNEKLFF

j_call: TRBJ1-4
clone_size: -
d_call: -
v_call: TRBV5-1
cdr3_nt: TGCGCCAGCAGCCACGGACAGCCTAATGAAAAACTGTTTTTT
cdr3_aa: CASSHGQPNEKLFF

j_call: TRBJ1-1
clone_size: -
d_call: -
v_call: TRBV27
cdr3_nt: TGTGCCAGCAGTCCGATCGACCGTGACACTGAAGCTTTCTTT
cdr3_aa: CASSPIDRDTEAFF

j_call: TRBJ2-3
clone_size: -
d_call: -
v_call: TRBV19
cdr3_nt: TGTGCCAGTAGTATGGGAGGACAGGTCCGTGATACGCAGTATTTT
cdr3_aa: CASSMGGQVRDTQYF

j_call: TRBJ2-7
clone_size: -
d_call: TRBD1
v_call: TRBV12-3/TRBV12-4
cdr3_nt: TGTGCCAGCAGTGGGACAGTTGTCGAGCAGTACTTC
cdr3_aa: CASSGTVVEQYF

j_call: TRBJ1-6
clone_size: -
d_call: TRBD1
v_call: TRBV5-1
cdr3_nt: TGCGCCAGCAGCTTGGCAGGGGGCGGGTCACCCCTCCACTTT
cdr3_aa: CASSLAGGGSPLHF

j_call: TRBJ2-3
clone_size: -
d_call: TRBD2
v_call: TRBV4-3
cdr3_nt: TGCGCCAGCAGCCAAGATCAGGCGGGAGGGCCCACAGATACGCAGTATTTT
cdr3_aa: CASSQDQAGGPTDTQYF

j_call: TRBJ2-6
clone_size: -
d_call: -
v_call: TRBV19
cdr3_nt: TGTGCCAGTAGTATAGATGGCAGGGGCCCTGGGGCCAACGTCCTGACTTTC
cdr3_aa: CASSIDGRGPGANVLTF

j_call: TRBJ1-6
clone_size: -
d_call: -
v_call: TRBV6-5
cdr3_nt: TGTGCCAGCAGTTACTCGAGTAATGGGAATTCACCCCTCCACTTT
cdr3_aa: CASSYSSNGNSPLHF

j_call: TRBJ2-7
clone_size: -
d_call: -
v_call: TRBV6-5
cdr3_nt: TGTGCCAGCAGCCGAAGGACCGACGGAGAGCAGTACTTC
cdr3_aa: CASSRRTDGEQYF

j_call: TRBJ1-6
clone_size: -
d_call: -
v_call: TRBV25-1
cdr3_nt: TGTGCCAGCAGTAACCAGGGAAATAGTTCACCCCTCCACTTT
cdr3_aa: CASSNQGNSSPLHF

j_call: TRBJ2-1
clone_size: -
d_call: -
v_call: TRBV7-9
cdr3_nt: TGTGCCAGCAGCCCACCGATCGGTGAGGGGGGTGAGCAGTTCTTC
cdr3_aa: CASSPPIGEGGEQFF

j_call: TRBJ1-2
clone_size: -
d_call: TRBD1
v_call: TRBV9
cdr3_nt: TGTGCCAGCAGCGTCGGGACAGGGGATGGCTACACCTTC
cdr3_aa: CASSVGTGDGYTF

j_call: TRBJ1-2
clone_size: -
d_call: TRBD1
v_call: TRBV27
cdr3_nt: TGTGCCAGCAGTTTATTCCCCCCGGGACAGGGGAACTATGGCTACACCTTC
cdr3_aa: CASSLFPPGQGNYGYTF

j_call: TRBJ2-7
clone_size: -
d_call: -
v_call: TRBV5-6
cdr3_nt: TGTGCCAGCAGCCAAAAGGGTATTGGCTCCTACGAGCAGTACTTC
cdr3_aa: CASSQKGIGSYEQYF

j_call: TRBJ2-5
clone_size: -
d_call: -
v_call: TRBV6-2/TRBV6-3
cdr3_nt: TGTGCCAGCAGTTACTTAGGGTCAGAAGAGACCCAGTACTTC
cdr3_aa: CASSYLGSEETQYF

j_call: TRBJ1-1
clone_size: -
d_call: TRBD1
v_call: TRBV18
cdr3_nt: TGTGCCAGCTCACCTGACAGGGCCACTGAAGCTTTCTTT
cdr3_aa: CASSPDRATEAFF

j_call: TRBJ1-6
clone_size: -
d_call: -
v_call: TRBV13
cdr3_nt: TGTGCCAGCAGCTGGACCGGGACTGAAAATTCACCCCTCCACTTT
cdr3_aa: CASSWTGTENSPLHF

j_call: TRBJ2-1
clone_size: -
d_call: TRBD1
v_call: TRBV11-2
cdr3_nt: TGTGCCAGCAGCCCCGGGACAGGGGGGTATGAGCAGTTCTTC
cdr3_aa: CASSPGTGGYEQFF

j_call: TRBJ2-1
clone_size: -
d_call: -
v_call: TRBV2
cdr3_nt: TGTGCCAGCAATTCGGGCGCATCCTACAATGAGCAGTTCTTC
cdr3_aa: CASNSGASYNEQFF